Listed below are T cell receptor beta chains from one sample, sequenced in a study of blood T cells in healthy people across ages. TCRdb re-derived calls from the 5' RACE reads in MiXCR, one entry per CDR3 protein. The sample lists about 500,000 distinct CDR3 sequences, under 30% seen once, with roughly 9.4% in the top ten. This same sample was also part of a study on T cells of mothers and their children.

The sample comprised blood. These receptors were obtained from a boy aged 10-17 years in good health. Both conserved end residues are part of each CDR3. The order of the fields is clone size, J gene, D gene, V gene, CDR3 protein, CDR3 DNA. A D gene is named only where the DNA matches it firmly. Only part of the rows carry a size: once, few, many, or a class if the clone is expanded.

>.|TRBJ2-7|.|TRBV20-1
CSANVQRRAYEQYF
TGCAGTGCCAACGTCCAGCGGAGAGCCTACGAGCAGTACTTC
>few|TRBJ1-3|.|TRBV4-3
CASSQEPAGNTIYF
TGCGCCAGCAGCCAAGAGCCGGCCGGAAACACCATATATTTT
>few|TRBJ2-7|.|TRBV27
CASSYGTVYEQYF
TGTGCCAGCAGTTATGGAACGGTCTACGAGCAGTACTTC
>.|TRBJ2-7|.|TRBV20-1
CSARSTQFSAYEQYF
TGCAGTGCTAGATCTACCCAGTTTTCGGCTTACGAGCAGTACTTC
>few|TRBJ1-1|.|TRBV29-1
CSVLPTGTMNTEAFF
TGCAGCGTGCTACCGACAGGAACCATGAACACTGAAGCTTTCTTT
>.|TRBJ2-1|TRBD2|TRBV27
CASSFLTSGGNEQFF
TGTGCCAGCAGTTTTCTCACTAGCGGGGGCAATGAGCAGTTCTTC
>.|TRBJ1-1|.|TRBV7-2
CASSLRRPGSEAFF
TGTGCCAGCAGCTTAAGACGGCCTGGAAGTGAAGCTTTCTTT
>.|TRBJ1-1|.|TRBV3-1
CASSQGALGAEAFF
TGTGCCAGCAGCCAAGGAGCCCTCGGCGCTGAAGCTTTCTTT
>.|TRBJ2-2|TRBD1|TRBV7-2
CASTPGTGITGELFF
TGTGCCAGCACCCCCGGGACAGGGATCACCGGGGAGCTGTTTTTT
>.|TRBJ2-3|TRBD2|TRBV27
CASSLGLAGPGVADTQYF
TGTGCCAGCAGTTTGGGACTAGCGGGGCCGGGGGTGGCAGATACGCAGTATTTT
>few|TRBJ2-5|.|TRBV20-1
CSAAGQQETRYF
TGCAGTGCGGCGGGACAGCAAGAGACCCGGTACTTC
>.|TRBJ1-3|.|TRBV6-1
CASREVKFVQALRLFSGNTIYF
TGTGCCAGCAGGGAAGTGAAATTTGTACAGGCTCTTCGATTGTTCTCTGGAAACACCATATATTTT
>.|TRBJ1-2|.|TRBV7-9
CASSRQGIYGYTF
TGTGCCAGCAGCCGCCAGGGAATCTATGGCTACACCTTC
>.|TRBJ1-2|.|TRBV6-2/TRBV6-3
CASRPDKDYGYTF
TGTGCCAGCAGACCCGACAAAGACTATGGCTACACCTTC
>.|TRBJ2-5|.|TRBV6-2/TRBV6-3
CASSYIVPGETQYF
TGTGCCAGCAGTTACATCGTTCCCGGGGAGACCCAGTACTTC
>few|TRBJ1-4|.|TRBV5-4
CASSLGGVTNEKLFF
TGTGCCAGCAGCTTGGGAGGGGTAACTAATGAAAAACTGTTTTTT
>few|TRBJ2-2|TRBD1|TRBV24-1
CATSDPTGGRTGELFF
TGTGCCACCAGTGACCCGACAGGGGGCAGGACCGGGGAGCTGTTTTTT
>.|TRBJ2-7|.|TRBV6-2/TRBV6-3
CASSYSLSDSYEQYF
TGTGCCAGCAGTTACAGTTTGTCCGACTCCTACGAGCAGTACTTC
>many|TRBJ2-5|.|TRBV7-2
CASSLGGPQETQYF
TGCGCCAGCAGCTTGGGGGGCCCCCAAGAGACCCAGTACTTC
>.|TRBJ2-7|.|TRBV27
CASSHGSSYEQYF
TGTGCCAGCAGTCACGGCAGTTCCTACGAGCAGTACTTC
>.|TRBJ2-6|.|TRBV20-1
CSARRTAYGANVLTF
TGCAGTGCTAGAAGGACAGCGTATGGGGCCAACGTCCTGACTTTC
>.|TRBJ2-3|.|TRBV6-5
CASSYSTPGPGASSTDTQYF
TGTGCCAGCAGTTACTCGACCCCAGGTCCGGGGGCGTCTAGCACAGATACGCAGTATTTT
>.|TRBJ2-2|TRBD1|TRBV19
CASSTPQGAYTGELFF
TGTGCCAGTAGTACGCCCCAGGGGGCCTACACCGGGGAGCTGTTTTTT
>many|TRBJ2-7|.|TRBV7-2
CASSVSSYEQYF
TGTGCCAGCAGCGTGAGCTCCTACGAGCAGTACTTC
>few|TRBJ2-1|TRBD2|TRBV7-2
CASSLGLGGRLGEQFF
TGTGCCAGCAGCTTAGGGCTTGGCGGGAGACTGGGTGAGCAGTTCTTC
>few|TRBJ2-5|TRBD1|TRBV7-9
CASSFTDRGGLETQYF
TGTGCCAGCAGCTTTACAGACAGGGGGGGGTTAGAGACCCAGTACTTC
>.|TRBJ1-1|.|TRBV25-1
CASSESRLEGRNTEAFF
TGTGCCAGCAGTGAATCGCGGTTAGAGGGGCGGAACACTGAAGCTTTCTTT
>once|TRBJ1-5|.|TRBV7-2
CASSLSGGYSNQPQHF
TGTGCCAGCAGCTTAAGCGGGGGGTATAGCAATCAGCCCCAGCATTTT
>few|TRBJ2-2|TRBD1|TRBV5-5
CASSLDRGLFTGELFF
TGTGCCAGCAGCCTAGACAGGGGGCTGTTCACCGGGGAGCTGTTTTTT
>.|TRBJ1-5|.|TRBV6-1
CASSEAYSNQPQHF
TGTGCCAGCAGTGAAGCGTACAGCAATCAGCCCCAGCATTTT
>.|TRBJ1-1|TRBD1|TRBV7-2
CASSLSLGQAIEAFF
TGTGCCAGCAGCTTAAGTTTGGGACAGGCAATCGAAGCTTTCTTT
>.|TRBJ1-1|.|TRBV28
CASSKEGNTEAFF
TGTGCCAGCAGTAAAGAAGGGAACACTGAAGCTTTCTTT
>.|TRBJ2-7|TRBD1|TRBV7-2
CASSLEPGQPYEQYF
TGTGCCAGCAGCTTAGAGCCGGGACAGCCCTACGAGCAGTACTTC
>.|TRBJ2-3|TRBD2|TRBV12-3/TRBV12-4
CASSPMGGGATDTQYF
TGTGCCAGCAGCCCAATGGGCGGGGGGGCAACAGATACGCAGTATTTT
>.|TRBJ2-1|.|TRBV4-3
CASSKQLAPSSYNEQFF
TGCGCCAGCAGCAAACAGCTAGCTCCAAGCTCCTACAATGAGCAGTTCTTC
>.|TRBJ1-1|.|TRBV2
CASRQWGTEAFF
TGTGCCAGCAGACAGTGGGGCACTGAAGCTTTCTTT
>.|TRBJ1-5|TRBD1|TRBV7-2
CASSIGQGAHQPQHF
TGTGCCAGCAGCATTGGACAGGGGGCTCATCAGCCCCAGCATTTT
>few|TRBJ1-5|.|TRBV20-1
CSARPERGAVGQPQHF
TGCAGTGCTAGGCCCGAGCGAGGGGCGGTCGGGCAGCCCCAGCATTTT
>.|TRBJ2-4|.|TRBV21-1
CASSDFRGGGNIQYF
TGTGCCAGCAGCGATTTTAGGGGGGGAGGAAACATTCAGTACTTC
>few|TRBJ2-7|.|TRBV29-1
CSVVEQGEYEQYF
TGCAGCGTTGTTGAACAGGGAGAATACGAGCAGTACTTC
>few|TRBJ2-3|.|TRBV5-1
CASRMGSDTQYF
TGCGCCAGCAGAATGGGTTCAGATACGCAGTATTTT
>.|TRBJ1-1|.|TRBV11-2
CASSSFVGAQTEAFF
TGTGCCAGCAGCTCGTTCGTGGGGGCGCAAACTGAAGCTTTCTTT
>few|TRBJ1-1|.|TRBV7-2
CASSLGGHITEAFF
TGTGCCAGCAGCTTAGGAGGGCATATCACTGAAGCTTTCTTT